This passage covers 21 T cell receptor beta chains from one sample sequenced in a study of blood T cell repertoires in COVID-19. Using immunoSEQ multiplex PCR, the repertoire was profiled, and TCRdb retains in-frame clones only, with some absent. This table holds about 140,000 clones, 82% found once. Sequencing used peripheral blood. The receptors originated from a woman over 75 with acute or convalescent COVID-19.

V usage is TRBV5-1 and J usage is TRBJ2-5, with D perhaps TRBD1 (5 bases). CDR1 is SGHRS and CDR2 is YFSETQ in the germline V gene. This CDR3 has 15 amino acids. V shed 4 bases and J shed 4 bases, with 17 bases lying between them. The CDR3 DNA reads as TGCGCCAGCAGCCCCACAGGAAACCTAGGAGAGACCCAGTACTTC. Amino acid sequence: CASSPTGNLGETQYF.

The rearrangement links TRBV28 to TRBJ1-5; tentative D call: TRBD1 (6 bases). The germline V gene has CDR1 MDHEN and CDR2 SYDVKM. The CDR3 contains 16 residues. The V and J ends lost 1 base and 4 bases respectively, with 14 bases between them. The CDR3 sequence: CASSLFYREMNQPQHF. The CDR3 bases are TGTGCCAGCAGTTTATTTTACAGGGAGATGAATCAGCCCCAGCATTTT.

The chain recombines TRBV19 with TRBJ1-5; 7 bases fit TRBD1. Germline CDR1 and CDR2: LNHDA and SQIVND (reference sequence). CDR3 size: 13 residues. V trimming: 6 bases; J trimming: 5 bases; junction bases outside the gene matches: 4. CDR3 nucleotide sequence: TGTGCCAGTAGCGGACAGGAGGATCAGCCCCAGCATTTT. Translated, it gives CASSGQEDQPQHF.

The chain employs TRBV5-6 and TRBJ1-6; D might be TRBD1 (6 bases). The CDR3 loop spans 17 amino acids. V was clipped by 4 bases and J by 3 bases, with 17 bases between them. Germline values: CDR1 SGHDT, CDR2 YYEEEE. CDR3 nucleotides: TGTGCCAGCAGCGCAACCCGGGGGGCTTACTATAATTCACCCCTCCACTTT. Translated, it gives CASSATRGAYYNSPLHF.

The V call is TRBV5-1, the J call TRBJ2-1, with D unresolved. Germline lookup yields CDR1 SGHRS and CDR2 YFSETQ. The V and J ends lost 3 bases and 10 bases respectively, with 17 bases between them. The length of the CDR3 is 14 residues. Here the CDR3 DNA reads TGCGCCAGCAGCTCAACATGGAATTGGGCAGAGCAGTTCTTC. It is translated as CASSSTWNWAEQFF.

The V and J genes are TRBV6-5 and TRBJ2-5; 14 bases fit TRBD2. The ends lost 3 bases at V and 5 bases at J; junction bases unmatched: 5. The germline gives CDR1 MNHEY, CDR2 SVGAGI. This CDR3 has 16 residues. The CDR3 loop reads CASSYGTSGGRETQYF. The DNA for the CDR3 is TGTGCCAGCAGTTATGGGACTAGCGGGGGTAGGGAGACCCAGTACTTC.

This clone was seen once. The chain is built from TRBV5-1 and TRBJ2-1; 8 bases map to TRBD1. CDR3 length: 15 amino acids. V lost 7 bases and J lost 0; bases outside the gene matches: 6. Germline V gene data show CDR1 as SGHRS and CDR2 as YFSETQ. The CDR3 reads CASWGQANSYNEQFF. DNA of the CDR3: TGCGCCAGCTGGGGACAGGCCAACTCCTACAATGAGCAGTTCTTC.

This chain links TRBV19 with TRBJ1-3, with D tentatively TRBD1 (5 bases). Germline loops: CDR1 LNHDA, CDR2 SQIVND (reference sequence). The ends were cut back, 7 bases at V and 0 bases at J, with 13 bases in the middle. This CDR3 spans 15 amino acids. CDR3 sequence: CASTPRASSGNTIYF. The CDR3 DNA follows: TGTGCCAGTACCCCCAGGGCGAGCTCTGGAAACACCATATATTTT.

The chain links TRBV27 to TRBJ2-7, with 7 positions matching TRBD1. In germline, CDR1 is MNHEY, CDR2 SMNVEV (reference sequence). V trimming: 5 bases; J trimming: 6 bases; junction bases outside the gene matches: 13. The length of the CDR3 is 15 residues. Here the CDR3 reads CASSHVRQGRSEQYF. The CDR3 region has the DNA TGTGCCAGCAGTCACGTTCGACAGGGCCGGTCCGAGCAGTACTTC.

This rearrangement joins TRBV7-9 to TRBJ2-7; 7 positions match TRBD1. V gave up 1 base and J gave up 5 bases; unmatched junction bases: 5. CDR3 size: 14 residues. Germline CDR1 reads SEHNR; CDR2 reads FQNEAQ (reference sequence). DNA for the CDR3: TGTGCCAGCAGCTTAGGACAGGGTTTCCACGAGCAGTACTTC. Translated: CASSLGQGFHEQYF.

This clone has a single count. V usage is TRBV7-2 and J usage is TRBJ2-3; 12 bases map to TRBD2. J gave up 2 bases and V 1 base, and 4 bases lay outside the gene matches. This CDR3 is 17 amino acids long. CDR1 SGHTA and CDR2 FQGNSA come from the germline V gene. CDR3 residues: CASSLVWTSGTTDTQYF. The CDR3 coding sequence is TGTGCCAGCAGCTTAGTTTGGACTAGCGGGACCACAGATACGCAGTATTTT.

V gene TRBV10-3 combines with J gene TRBJ1-2; unclear D gene. From germline, CDR1 is ENHRY and CDR2 SYGVKD. This CDR3 contains 14 residues. The V end was cut by 2 bases, the J end by 5 bases, with 12 bases between. The CDR3 loop is CAISEAPGSYGYTF. As DNA, the CDR3 is TGTGCCATCAGTGAGGCCCCGGGGAGTTATGGCTACACCTTC.

The rearrangement joins TRBV19 to TRBJ2-1; D not certain. Deletions cut 5 bases from V and 6 bases from J, with 11 bases between. Germline CDR1 is LNHDA and CDR2 is SQIVND (reference sequence). CDR3 length: 13 residues. CDR3 residues: CASSFLPGNEQFF. The CDR3 region has the DNA TGTGCCAGTAGTTTTCTGCCGGGCAATGAGCAGTTCTTC.

The rearrangement links TRBV27 to TRBJ2-3; D not resolved. The CDR3 has 14 residues. CDR1 is MNHEY and CDR2 is SMNVEV in the germline V gene (reference sequence). Trimming took off 5 bases at V and 5 bases at J, with 14 bases between the two ends. The CDR3 region is CASSMSQELDTQYF. CDR3 bases: TGTGCCAGCAGTATGTCCCAGGAACTAGATACGCAGTATTTT.

The V gene is TRBV12-3 or TRBV12-4, the J gene TRBJ1-5; D is perhaps TRBD1 (6 bases). This CDR3 is built from 13 residues. Deletions cut 3 bases from V and 6 bases from J, with 9 bases between. CDR3: CASSFGGAQPQHF. For the CDR3, the DNA is TGTGCCAGCAGTTTTGGGGGGGCTCAGCCCCAGCATTTT.

The chain has TRBV6-5 and TRBJ1-6, with TRBD1 matching over 7 bases. Losses at the gene ends were 8 bases for V and 5 bases for J; bases not matched to a gene: 3. This CDR3 region has 13 residues. The germline gives CDR1 MNHEY, CDR2 SVGAGI. CDR3 sequence reads: CASGQANNSPLHF. The CDR3 nucleotides are TGTGCCAGCGGACAGGCGAATAATTCACCCCTCCACTTT.

The chain links TRBV28 to TRBJ1-1, with D possibly being TRBD1 (5 bases). The CDR3 has 12 residues. With 4 bases removed from V and 6 bases from J, the gap between germline ends came to 9 bases. The germline gives CDR1 MDHEN, CDR2 SYDVKM. CDR3 DNA sequence: TGTGCCAGCAGTTCAGGGCTAGCTGAAGCTTTCTTT. Protein: CASSSGLAEAFF.

The genes are TRBV11-3 and TRBJ2-3, with 7 bases that match TRBD1. V lost 1 base, J lost 2 bases, and 9 bases stayed unmatched. The CDR3 has 17 residues. Germline lookup yields CDR1 SGHNT and CDR2 YENEEA. The CDR3 coding sequence is TGTGCCAGCAGCTTAGGTACCGGGACAGAAATCACAGATACGCAGTATTTT. Its protein product is CASSLGTGTEITDTQYF.

The chain joins TRBV30 to TRBJ2-7; 10 nucleotides align to TRBD1. Germline CDR1 and CDR2: GTSNPN and SVGIG (reference sequence). J gave up 2 bases and V 4 bases, and 8 bases lay outside the gene matches. The CDR3 has 15 residues. This chain's CDR3 is CAWTNRDRGAYEQYF. CDR3 bases: TGTGCCTGGACTAACCGGGACAGGGGTGCCTACGAGCAGTACTTC. The entire variable domain, with the rest obtained from reference TRBV30 and TRBJ2-7, is as follows: SQTIHQWPATLVQPVGSPLSLECTVEGTSNPNLYWYRQAAGRGLQLLFYSVGIGQISSEVPQNLSASRPQDRQFILSSKKLLLSDSGFYLCAWTNRDRGAYEQYFGPGTRLTVT.

This clone was recorded only once. This chain uses TRBV3-1 (or the pseudogene TRBV3-2) with TRBJ2-1; D is uncertain. V was trimmed by 0 bases and J by 3 bases, leaving 9 bases between them. The V gene's germline CDR1 is LGHDT and CDR2 YNNKEL (reference sequence). The CDR3 totals 15 residues. CDR3 in amino acids: CASSQEPLNYNEQFF. The DNA of the CDR3 is TGTGCCAGCAGCCAAGAGCCCCTAAACTACAATGAGCAGTTCTTC.

This clone was counted between two and nine times. V is TRBV2 and J is TRBJ1-1; D uncertain. This CDR3 comprises 13 residues. The V gene's germline CDR1 is SNHLY and CDR2 FYNNEI. V dropped 8 bases and J dropped 0 bases, with 10 bases sitting between them. CDR3 residues: CASHPEVNTEAFF. CDR3 nucleotides: TGTGCCAGCCACCCGGAGGTGAACACTGAAGCTTTCTTT.